Listed below are T cell receptor beta chains from one sample, sequenced in a study of human T cells and chemical hapten exposure. Via MiXCR, TCRdb re-called the RACE reads, giving one row per CDR3 protein. The sample records roughly 84,000 distinct CDR3 sequences, less than 14% being singletons. The source material was whole blood, sampled in connection with sensitization to the hapten diphenylcyclopropenone (DPC). The receptors were sampled from a woman in her 50s with alopecia areata. Some clones in this sample may be carry-over from other donors' samples. Both conserved end residues are trimmed from each CDR3. Size values are once, few and many counts, or a class for expanded clones, and some rows have none.

v_gene	j_gene	abundance	CDR3aa
TRBV6-6	TRBJ1-4	many	ASSNQGNEKLF
TRBV29-1	TRBJ2-5	NA	SVALGGTQY
TRBV29-1	TRBJ1-5	few	SVSWGGQPQH
TRBV21-1	TRBJ1-6	many	ASSDGTALNSPLH
TRBV7-2	TRBJ2-5	NA	ASSSPGLAGQETQY
TRBV7-2	TRBJ2-2	many	ASSLVSGPGTGELF
TRBV3-1	TRBJ2-7	many	ASSRARTSGGYEQY
TRBV5-1	TRBJ2-1	many	ASSLGSGRSHNEQF
TRBV20-1	TRBJ2-1	NA	SPQREGLGNEQF
TRBV18	TRBJ1-3	many	ASSLISGNTIY
TRBV6-2/TRBV6-3	TRBJ2-3	NA	ASSFRVTDTQY
TRBV7-9	TRBJ2-1	NA	ASSRPMWYEQF
TRBV13	TRBJ2-3	many	ASSGTGADTQY